Below, one T cell receptor beta chain is given with its context. There is no known antigen for this receptor. Nothing much larger sits one base from this clone, and base qualities are not available. For each ankylosing spondylitis patient, the synovial fluid sample was matched to a blood sample from that same patient. Sequencing used an Illumina HiSeq 2500. Quantitative 5'-RACE with molecular barcodes was used to prepare TCR beta libraries. As for how the authors treated the data: Disease-linked TCR variants were identified with a new computational method built on a probabilistic model of VDJ rearrangement. The public reads were reanalyzed by TCRdb: fastp trimming at Q25, MiXCR alignment, in-frame beta chains only. Records with the same CDR3 protein are collapsed into one entry carrying the most frequent genes and DNA. The V and J calls were not made by the authors but by TCRdb's processing. Here the sample has roughly 150,000 distinct CDR3 sequences; roughly 30% occur a single time. Of the sample, about 5.5% falls within the top ten clones.

This specimen comes from a study of CD8 T cells in ankylosing spondylitis (TCRdb year 2017). As for the study more broadly: To find TCR variants linked to disease, the study profiled T cell receptor beta repertoires in ankylosing spondylitis patients and healthy donors. The full study cohort was made up of about two dozen ankylosing spondylitis patients and some 100 healthy donors. Samples of peripheral blood were taken, and for ankylosing spondylitis patients, synovial fluid was collected as well.

Overall study outcomes, separate from this receptor: A CD8+ phenotype was shown by the disease-linked clones, which were found at relatively low frequencies in peripheral blood. The disease-linked clones were reported as significantly enriched in matched synovial fluid samples from ankylosing spondylitis patients. Some motif variants had previously been reported in the synovial fluid and blood of reactive arthritis patients, which suggests shared mechanisms of disease initiation. A TCR beta motif made up of under ten highly homologous amino acid variants appeared to be characteristic of blood from ankylosing spondylitis patients.

CDR1 and CDR2 (LNHDA, SQIVND) derive from the germline V gene (reference sequence). At the junction V is shortened by 6 bases and J by 11 bases; bases outside the gene matches: 18. The CDR3 holds 16 amino acids from the cysteine to the phenylalanine. Only the CDR3 DNA is retained, 48 bases long and in frame from the first base. This sequence uses TRBV19 and TRBJ1-1, with 10 bases in between that match TRBD1. This clonotype originated in a male donor with ankylosing spondylitis. The source material was synovial fluid, either unsorted or a sorted T cell fraction (not recorded which). The DNA sequence is TGTGCCAGTAGAAACACCCCGGACAGGGGGGTTGGGAAGGCTTTCTTT. Its protein reads: CASRNTPDRGVGKAFF.